This TCR beta chain was captured in a study of T cell responses to AZD1222 COVID-19 vaccine. Findings and limits, study-wide: In a largely white British group with more females than males, clonal diversity was possibly underestimated.

This CDR3 has 15 amino acids. Germline assignment: CDR1 SGHRS and CDR2 YFSETQ. V shed 4 bases and J shed 2 bases, with 13 bases lying between them. Produced via immunoSEQ multiplex PCR; TCRdb's table is partial and in-frame only. The sample holds around 20,000 clones, around 82% seen once. About this clone itself: Its target is not known.

Material: peripheral blood, obtained 28 days after the second AZD1222 dose. The TCR was taken from an adult who received the AZD1222 COVID-19 vaccine. The chain carries TRBV5-1 and TRBJ1-5; no clear D gene. The CDR3 DNA is TGCGCCAGCAGCCCGGATACGGGTCGCAATCAGCCCCAGCATTTT. Translating gives CASSPDTGRNQPQHF.